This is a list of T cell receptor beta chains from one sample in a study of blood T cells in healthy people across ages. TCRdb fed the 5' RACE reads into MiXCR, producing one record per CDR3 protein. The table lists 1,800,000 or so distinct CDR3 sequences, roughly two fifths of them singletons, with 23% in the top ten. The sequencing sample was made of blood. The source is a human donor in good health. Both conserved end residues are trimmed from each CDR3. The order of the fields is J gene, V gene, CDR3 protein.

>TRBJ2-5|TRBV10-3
ATRGDRETQY
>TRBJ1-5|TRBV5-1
ASKLTGAVNQPQH
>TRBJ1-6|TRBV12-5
ASGYSLGGSPLH
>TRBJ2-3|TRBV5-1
ASSRRRLAGSTDTQY
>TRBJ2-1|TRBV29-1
SVGGTNEQF
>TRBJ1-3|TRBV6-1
ASSTYSGNTIY
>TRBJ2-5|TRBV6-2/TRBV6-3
ASRPHRGLETQY
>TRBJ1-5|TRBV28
ASSEVRDQPQH
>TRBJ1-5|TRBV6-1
ASSEQVHQPQH
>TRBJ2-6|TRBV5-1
ASRYTGANVLT
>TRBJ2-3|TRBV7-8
ASSLDYLITDTQY
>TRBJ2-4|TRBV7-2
ASSLGTGFTAKNIQY
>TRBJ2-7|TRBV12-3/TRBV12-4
ASSLGLAGVSTYEQY
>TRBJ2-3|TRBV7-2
ASGYSGGATDTQY
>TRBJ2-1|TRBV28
ASSLWRSYNEQF
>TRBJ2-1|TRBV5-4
ASSPPGGRDEQF
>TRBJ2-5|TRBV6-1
ASSEALGRVEEQY
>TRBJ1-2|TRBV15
ATSRSLGTPYGYT
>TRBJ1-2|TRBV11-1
ASSPRPRGFNGYT
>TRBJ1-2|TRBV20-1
SATLLLEGGRGGCT
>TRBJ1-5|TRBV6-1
ASRITGGGQPQH
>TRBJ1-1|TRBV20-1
SARGWAEAF
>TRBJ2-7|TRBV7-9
ASSSRLEIYEQY
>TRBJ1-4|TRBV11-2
ASSPQAHFAGGQATNEKLF
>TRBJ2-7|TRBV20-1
SASWGHSSYEQY
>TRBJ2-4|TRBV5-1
ASSPDPGGFGEQY
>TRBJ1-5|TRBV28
ASSFYQDKGNQPQH
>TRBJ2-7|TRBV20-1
SARDPGTQPAYEQY